This is a list of T cell receptor beta chains from one sample in a study of T cells in Graves' hyperthyroidism and ophthalmopathy. In TCRdb, the multiplex PCR reads were re-called with MiXCR into one record per CDR3 protein. The sample consists of hundreds of thousands of distinct CDR3 sequences, around 19% of them appearing once. The sequencing sample was made of blood. The receptor set was obtained from a woman aged 50 to 60 with Graves' hyperthyroidism that later progressed to Graves' ophthalmopathy. Both conserved end residues are part of each CDR3. D genes are given only for firm matches. Expanded clones are given a class, and other clones once, few, many or no size at all.

>many|TRBD1|TRBJ1-1|TRBV13
TGTGCCAGCAGCACCCGACAGGGGGAAGCTTTCTTT
CASSTRQGEAFF
>many|NA|TRBJ2-3|TRBV11-1
TGTGCCAGCAGCTTAGCCCCCGGGGGCGGCACAGATACGCAGTATTTT
CASSLAPGGGTDTQYF
>many|TRBD2|TRBJ2-7|TRBV2
TGTGCCAGCAGCCCGGGACTAGCGGGGGCCTCCCTCTCCTACGAGCAGTACTTC
CASSPGLAGASLSYEQYF
>many|NA|TRBJ2-3|TRBV6-2/TRBV6-3
TGTGCCAGCAGTTACGACAGGGAGGCAACAGATACGCAGTATTTT
CASSYDREATDTQYF
>once|NA|TRBJ1-1|TRBV19
TGTGCCAGTGTGTTGGCAGGGTTAGGGAACACTGAAGCTTTCTTT
CASVLAGLGNTEAFF
>NA|TRBD1|TRBJ2-1|TRBV6-1
TGTGCCAGCAGTGCACAGGGGCAGTTTCACAATGAGCAGTTCTTC
CASSAQGQFHNEQFF
>once|NA|TRBJ1-5|TRBV7-9
TGTGCCAGCAGCTCCTGGAGCGTGGCGGGAGCTCAGCCCCAGCATTTT
CASSSWSVAGAQPQHF
>NA|NA|TRBJ2-1|TRBV5-4
TGTGCCAGCAGCTTGGAGCGGTTAGGAGTTAGCGATGAGCAGTTCTTC
CASSLERLGVSDEQFF
>few|TRBD1|TRBJ2-1|TRBV7-9
TGTGCCAGCAGCCCAACTCGGACAGGGGCTAGGAATGAGCAGTTCTTC
CASSPTRTGARNEQFF
>few|NA|TRBJ1-2|TRBV13
TGTGCCAGCAGCTTATCAAGCGCTAACTATGGCTACACCTTC
CASSLSSANYGYTF
>few|NA|TRBJ1-2|TRBV29-1
TGCAGCGTTGGCGGGGGGGGGTACTATGGCTACACCTTC
CSVGGGGYYGYTF
>NA|NA|TRBJ1-4|TRBV11-2
TGTGCCAGCAGCTTAGTTCGAATAACTAATGAAAAACTGTTTTTT
CASSLVRITNEKLFF
>few|NA|TRBJ1-5|TRBV19
TGTGCCAGTAGTATAGATTATTACAGCTTACCTGCTCGACCCCGGCATTTT
CASSIDYYSLPARPRHF
>few|NA|TRBJ2-5|TRBV20-1
TGCAGTGCCCTGGTACCTGACTACCCGACCCAGTACTTC
CSALVPDYPTQYF
>few|NA|TRBJ2-1|TRBV4-1
TGCGCCAGCAGCCAAGATCAGGAACCCTACAATGAGCAGTTCTTC
CASSQDQEPYNEQFF
>few|NA|TRBJ2-5|TRBV9
TGTGCCAGCAGCGTAGACAGTAAGGTGGAGACCCAGTACTTC
CASSVDSKVETQYF
>few|NA|TRBJ1-1|TRBV4-2
TGTGCCAGCAGCCAAGGGGGAGGGTCGGCTGAAGCTTTCTTT
CASSQGGGSAEAFF
>NA|NA|TRBJ1-2|TRBV6-2/TRBV6-3
TGTGCCAGCAGAAAGGGGGACTATGGCTACACCTTC
CASRKGDYGYTF
>many|NA|TRBJ2-1|TRBV7-6
TGTGCCAGCAGCAGTCGGACAGACAATGAGCAGTTCTTC
CASSSRTDNEQFF
>NA|NA|TRBJ2-2|TRBV24-1
TGTGCCACCAGTGGAGGACCCGGGGAGCTGTTTTTT
CATSGGPGELFF
>NA|NA|TRBJ1-2|TRBV25-1
TGTGCCAGCAGTGAATACGGGGGCAGTAACTATGGCTACGCCTTC
CASSEYGGSNYGYAF
>NA|TRBD1|TRBJ2-5|TRBV10-2
TGCGCCAGCGACGGGACAGGGGGCAGGGAGACCCAGTACTTC
CASDGTGGRETQYF
>NA|NA|TRBJ1-2|TRBV27
TGTGCCAGCAGTTCTGCACAGGGTCTGGTTGGCTACACCTTC
CASSSAQGLVGYTF
>few|NA|TRBJ2-5|TRBV29-1
TGCAGCGCTGTTCCCAGGGGACATAAAGAGACCCAGTACTTC
CSAVPRGHKETQYF
>few|TRBD1|TRBJ2-1|TRBV9
TGTGCCAGCAGCGACCGGACAGGGGAGGTCAATGAGCAGTTCTTC
CASSDRTGEVNEQFF
>many|TRBD2|TRBJ2-7|TRBV2
TGTGCCAGCAGTGAAATAAAGCGGGGGCTTTACGAGCAGTACTTC
CASSEIKRGLYEQYF
>few|TRBD1|TRBJ1-2|TRBV29-1
TGCAGCGTTTCTCCACCCGGGACAGAACTTATGGATGGCTACACCTTC
CSVSPPGTELMDGYTF
>many|TRBD2|TRBJ2-5|TRBV20-1
TGCAGTGCTACAGGCGGGGGGCGGGGGACCCAGTACTTC
CSATGGGRGTQYF
>NA|NA|TRBJ2-2|TRBV15
TGTGCCACCAGCAGAGATGGTCAGGTGAACACCGGGGAGCTGTTTTTT
CATSRDGQVNTGELFF
>NA|NA|TRBJ1-2|TRBV6-1
TGTGCCAGCAGTGGGAAGGGGACTGACGGCTACACCTTC
CASSGKGTDGYTF
>few|TRBD1|TRBJ1-5|TRBV11-2
TGTGCCAGCAGCTCCGAGACAGGGGCTGGACAGCCCCAGCATTTT
CASSSETGAGQPQHF
>many|NA|TRBJ2-5|TRBV3-1
TGTGCCAGCAGCCAAGGAACCTGGGTCAGAGAGACCCAGTACTTC
CASSQGTWVRETQYF
>many|TRBD2|TRBJ2-1|TRBV3-1
TGTGCCAGCTCTAAGACTAGCGGGGGGAAATATCTAAATGAGCAGTTCTTC
CASSKTSGGKYLNEQFF
>NA|NA|TRBJ1-2|TRBV19
TGTGCCAGTAGTCCCCGGACAGAGGACTATGGCTACACCTTC
CASSPRTEDYGYTF
>NA|NA|TRBJ2-7|TRBV10-3
TGTGCCATCAGTGAGTCGGGCTACCTTACCTACGAGCAGTACTTC
CAISESGYLTYEQYF
>many|NA|TRBJ1-5|TRBV11-3
TGTGCCAGCAAATCCTTGTACGGCTGCTATAGCAATCAGCCCCAGCATTTT
CASKSLYGCYSNQPQHF
>NA|TRBD1|TRBJ2-1|TRBV18
TGTGCCAGCTCAGCCACCGGATCTGACAGGGGCGATGAGCAGTTCTTC
CASSATGSDRGDEQFF
>NA|NA|TRBJ2-7|TRBV12-3/TRBV12-4
TGTGCCAGCAGTTTAGCAAAAGGGGAGTTGTACGAGCAGTACTTC
CASSLAKGELYEQYF
>many|TRBD2|TRBJ2-3|TRBV11-2
TGTGCCAGCAGCTTTGGAGCGGGGGGGACCACAGATACGCAGTATTTT
CASSFGAGGTTDTQYF
>NA|NA|TRBJ2-2|TRBV11-2
TGTGCCAGCAGCTTTGGTGCCTTCGCGAACACCGGGGAGCTGTTTTTT
CASSFGAFANTGELFF
>NA|TRBD2|TRBJ2-5|TRBV6-1
TGTGCCAGCAGTGAACAAGCGGGGGTACAAGAGACCCAGTACTTC
CASSEQAGVQETQYF
>few|TRBD1|TRBJ1-4|TRBV7-9
TGTGCCAGCAGCTTAGTGGGGCCAGGGGGCCGCGAAAAACTGTTTTTT
CASSLVGPGGREKLFF
>many|NA|TRBJ1-1|TRBV11-2
TGTGCCAGCAGCTGGGACACCCCGACTGAAGCTTTCTTT
CASSWDTPTEAFF
>NA|TRBD2|TRBJ2-1|TRBV4-1
TGCGCCAGCAGCCAACCCGGACTAGCCCAAAACAATGAGCAGTTCTTC
CASSQPGLAQNNEQFF
>many|NA|TRBJ1-3|TRBV12-3/TRBV12-4
TGTGCCAGCAGTTTATGGGGAAACACCATATATTTT
CASSLWGNTIYF
>few|TRBD1|TRBJ2-5|TRBV4-1
TGCGCCAGCAGCCAGTCGACAGGGGCCCTTATAGAGACCCAGTACTTC
CASSQSTGALIETQYF
>many|TRBD2|TRBJ2-7|TRBV11-3
TGTGCCAGCAGCCTGGGACTAGCGGACAACTACGAGCAGTACTTC
CASSLGLADNYEQYF